Listed below are T cell receptor beta chains from one sample, sequenced in a study of Ad26.COV2.S vaccination and SARS-CoV-2 variants. TCRdb's table, derived via immunoSEQ multiplex PCR, lists solely in-frame clones and lacks some. The profile shows just under 250,000 clones, roughly 90% of them singletons. Material: peripheral blood, obtained in a trial of Ad26.COV2.S vaccine versus placebo. The receptor source for this set is a person between 18 and 59 years old who received the Ad26.COV2.S COVID-19 vaccine or a placebo. The CDR3 runs from the conserved cysteine through the conserved F or W. A D gene is named only where the DNA matches it firmly. Clone size, where shown, is once, few, many, or a class for clones that have expanded.

clone size: few
J gene: TRBJ1-1
V gene: TRBV19
D gene: -
CDR3 DNA: TGTGCCAGTAGTATTGGGACGGAAGCTTTCTTT
CDR3 protein: CASSIGTEAFF

clone size: once
J gene: TRBJ1-1
V gene: TRBV7-9
D gene: TRBD1
CDR3 DNA: TGTGCCAGCAGCTGGACAGGGGGGGTAGCTTTCTTT
CDR3 protein: CASSWTGGVAFF

clone size: -
J gene: TRBJ1-2
V gene: TRBV4-1
D gene: -
CDR3 DNA: TGCGCCAGCAGCCAAGATAGGGGGTCCTTTCCGGGCTATGGCTACACCTTC
CDR3 protein: CASSQDRGSFPGYGYTF

clone size: -
J gene: TRBJ1-6
V gene: TRBV2
D gene: -
CDR3 DNA: TGTGCCAGCAGTGAGGCCCTTGGCCCCTCGGGGAATTCACCCCTCCACTTT
CDR3 protein: CASSEALGPSGNSPLHF

clone size: -
J gene: TRBJ2-1
V gene: TRBV3-1/TRBV3-2
D gene: -
CDR3 DNA: TGTGCCAGCAGCCAAAGGGGATTAGCGGCTAAATACAATGAGCAGTTCTTC
CDR3 protein: CASSQRGLAAKYNEQFF

clone size: -
J gene: TRBJ1-2
V gene: TRBV28
D gene: TRBD1
CDR3 DNA: TGTGCCAGCAGTTTAAACCCGACAGGGGTCTATGGCTACACCTTC
CDR3 protein: CASSLNPTGVYGYTF

clone size: -
J gene: TRBJ2-6
V gene: TRBV5-1
D gene: -
CDR3 DNA: TGCGCCAGCTCTGAATCGGGGCGGGGTTTAGGCTCTGGGGCCAACGTCCTGACTTTC
CDR3 protein: CASSESGRGLGSGANVLTF

clone size: once
J gene: TRBJ2-5
V gene: TRBV6-1
D gene: -
CDR3 DNA: TGTGCCAGCAGTGAAGTGGGGGAGACCCAGTACTTC
CDR3 protein: CASSEVGETQYF

clone size: -
J gene: TRBJ2-7
V gene: TRBV11-2
D gene: -
CDR3 DNA: TGTGCCAGCAGCTTAGATCTCCCTAGCTTCCACGAGCAGTACTTC
CDR3 protein: CASSLDLPSFHEQYF

clone size: -
J gene: TRBJ2-2
V gene: TRBV5-4
D gene: -
CDR3 DNA: TGTGCCACCTTCTACACAATCGGGTTGGGGAACACCGGGGAGCTGTTTTTT
CDR3 protein: CATFYTIGLGNTGELFF

clone size: once
J gene: TRBJ2-7
V gene: TRBV7-2
D gene: -
CDR3 DNA: TGTGCCAGCAGCTTATCGGGGAAGGCCTACGAGCAGTACTTC
CDR3 protein: CASSLSGKAYEQYF

clone size: -
J gene: TRBJ2-2
V gene: TRBV27
D gene: -
CDR3 DNA: TGTGCCAGCAGTTTATGGGGGACTGGTCTGGTAGGGGAGCTGTTTTTT
CDR3 protein: CASSLWGTGLVGELFF

clone size: -
J gene: TRBJ2-7
V gene: TRBV6-2/TRBV6-3
D gene: TRBD2
CDR3 DNA: TGTGCCAGCAGTCCCCGACTAGCGGGAGGGTATCGACACGAGCAGTACTTC
CDR3 protein: CASSPRLAGGYRHEQYF

clone size: -
J gene: TRBJ1-6
V gene: TRBV6-2/TRBV6-3
D gene: TRBD1
CDR3 DNA: TGTGCCAGCAGTAGGGACAGGACCTCCGGGGATAATTCACCCCTCCACTTT
CDR3 protein: CASSRDRTSGDNSPLHF

clone size: -
J gene: TRBJ2-1
V gene: TRBV5-6
D gene: TRBD2
CDR3 DNA: TGTGCCAGCAGCCCGGGGGGAGCCTACAATGAGCAGTTCTTC
CDR3 protein: CASSPGGAYNEQFF

clone size: -
J gene: TRBJ2-3
V gene: TRBV12-3/TRBV12-4
D gene: -
CDR3 DNA: TGTGCCAGCAGTTTCTCTAGAGGTCAGCCGCAGTATTTT
CDR3 protein: CASSFSRGQPQYF

clone size: -
J gene: TRBJ1-1
V gene: TRBV29-1
D gene: -
CDR3 DNA: TGCAGCGGAAGTACCGGGACACCGAACACTGAAGCTTTCTTT
CDR3 protein: CSGSTGTPNTEAFF

clone size: -
J gene: TRBJ2-7
V gene: TRBV11-2
D gene: -
CDR3 DNA: TGTGCCAGCAGCTTAGGCCTCTACGAGCAGTACTTC
CDR3 protein: CASSLGLYEQYF

clone size: once
J gene: TRBJ1-5
V gene: TRBV6-6
D gene: -
CDR3 DNA: TGTGCCAGCACCCAAGGGGGAGGACCCCAGCATTTT
CDR3 protein: CASTQGGGPQHF

clone size: -
J gene: TRBJ2-1
V gene: TRBV6-2/TRBV6-3
D gene: -
CDR3 DNA: TGTGCCAGCAGTTACTCGACTTCCAGGGCCCATTTGTTGGGCAATGAGCAGTTCTTC
CDR3 protein: CASSYSTSRAHLLGNEQFF

clone size: -
J gene: TRBJ2-1
V gene: TRBV7-2
D gene: TRBD2
CDR3 DNA: TGTGCCAGCAGCTTTCCATCCGGGACTAGCGGGGCAACCTACAATGAGCAGTTCTTC
CDR3 protein: CASSFPSGTSGATYNEQFF

clone size: -
J gene: TRBJ1-5
V gene: TRBV10-3
D gene: -
CDR3 DNA: TGTGCCATCAGTGAAGCAGGCTTAAATCAGCCCCAGCATTTT
CDR3 protein: CAISEAGLNQPQHF

clone size: -
J gene: TRBJ1-1
V gene: TRBV7-3
D gene: TRBD1
CDR3 DNA: TGTGCCAGCAGCGCCCGGGGACTTGGACAGGGGATTGGCACTGAAGCTTTCTTT
CDR3 protein: CASSARGLGQGIGTEAFF

clone size: once
J gene: TRBJ2-7
V gene: TRBV4-1
D gene: TRBD1
CDR3 DNA: TGCGCCAGCAGCGGAGGAAAACGGGGACAGGGCCTTACCTACGAGCAGTACTTC
CDR3 protein: CASSGGKRGQGLTYEQYF

clone size: -
J gene: TRBJ2-5
V gene: TRBV28
D gene: TRBD2
CDR3 DNA: TGTGCCAGCAGCCCAGGACTAGCGGGAGAGAGGGAGACCCAGTACTTC
CDR3 protein: CASSPGLAGERETQYF

clone size: -
J gene: TRBJ1-1
V gene: TRBV30
D gene: -
CDR3 DNA: TGTGCCTGGAGTCTGGTTGGTATGAACACTGAAGCTTTCTTT
CDR3 protein: CAWSLVGMNTEAFF

clone size: few
J gene: TRBJ2-2
V gene: TRBV5-1
D gene: -
CDR3 DNA: TGCGCCAGCAGCTGGCCTCACAGGGTTCTAGACACCGGGGAGCTGTTTTTT
CDR3 protein: CASSWPHRVLDTGELFF

clone size: -
J gene: TRBJ2-3
V gene: TRBV27
D gene: -
CDR3 DNA: TGTGCCAGCAGTTTACGACCCCAAGGAGATACGCAGTATTTT
CDR3 protein: CASSLRPQGDTQYF

clone size: -
J gene: TRBJ1-2
V gene: TRBV12-3/TRBV12-4
D gene: TRBD1
CDR3 DNA: TGTGCCAGCAGCCCGACAGGGGGCGAGACCCCCACCTTC
CDR3 protein: CASSPTGGETPTF

clone size: -
J gene: TRBJ2-1
V gene: TRBV6-2/TRBV6-3
D gene: -
CDR3 DNA: TGTGCCAGCGGCCTAGACAATCGAGACTACAATGAGCAGTTCTTC
CDR3 protein: CASGLDNRDYNEQFF

clone size: -
J gene: TRBJ1-1
V gene: TRBV9
D gene: -
CDR3 DNA: TGTGCCAGCACCGACTTTTCAGGGCCGTTTTACTTT
CDR3 protein: CASTDFSGPFYF

clone size: -
J gene: TRBJ2-3
V gene: TRBV3-1/TRBV3-2
D gene: TRBD2
CDR3 DNA: TGTGCCAGCAGCCAAGAGCGACTAGCGGGGGTCGGCACAGATACGCAGTATTTT
CDR3 protein: CASSQERLAGVGTDTQYF

clone size: once
J gene: TRBJ2-1
V gene: TRBV12-3/TRBV12-4
D gene: -
CDR3 DNA: TGTGCCAGCACTCGGGGGAATGAGCAGTTCTTC
CDR3 protein: CASTRGNEQFF

clone size: -
J gene: TRBJ1-1
V gene: TRBV23-1
D gene: -
CDR3 DNA: TGCGCCAGCAGTCATCCCCAGGGGAACACTGAAGCTTTCTTT
CDR3 protein: CASSHPQGNTEAFF

clone size: -
J gene: TRBJ1-6
V gene: TRBV10-3
D gene: -
CDR3 DNA: TGTGCCAGCCTGGACAACTATAATTCACCCCTCCACTTT
CDR3 protein: CASLDNYNSPLHF

clone size: -
J gene: TRBJ1-1
V gene: TRBV15
D gene: -
CDR3 DNA: TGTGCCACCAGCAGAGAGCCCGCACAGGGTTCTGAAGCTTTCTTT
CDR3 protein: CATSREPAQGSEAFF

clone size: -
J gene: TRBJ2-7
V gene: TRBV2
D gene: -
CDR3 DNA: TGTGCCAGCAGGGCCGGGACCATACCCTCCTACGAGCAGTACTTC
CDR3 protein: CASRAGTIPSYEQYF

clone size: -
J gene: TRBJ2-7
V gene: TRBV7-3
D gene: -
CDR3 DNA: TGTGCCAGCAGCCCGGAGGGACAGTACTTC
CDR3 protein: CASSPEGQYF

clone size: few
J gene: TRBJ2-7
V gene: TRBV11-2
D gene: TRBD1
CDR3 DNA: TGTGCCAGCAGCTCGGGACAGGGGGCTCGCGAGCAGTACTTC
CDR3 protein: CASSSGQGAREQYF

clone size: -
J gene: TRBJ2-5
V gene: TRBV3-1/TRBV3-2
D gene: -
CDR3 DNA: TGTGCCAGCAGCCAGGCGGGCGGGGAGACCCAGTACTTC
CDR3 protein: CASSQAGGETQYF

clone size: -
J gene: TRBJ2-7
V gene: TRBV11-2
D gene: TRBD2
CDR3 DNA: TGTGCCAGCAGCGTGGGACTAGCGGGAGTCCCAAGTCCCTACGAGCAGTACTTC
CDR3 protein: CASSVGLAGVPSPYEQYF

clone size: -
J gene: TRBJ2-7
V gene: TRBV5-4
D gene: TRBD1
CDR3 DNA: TGTGCCAGTAGCCCCCGGGACAGAAACTCCTACGAGCAGTACTTC
CDR3 protein: CASSPRDRNSYEQYF

clone size: -
J gene: TRBJ1-2
V gene: TRBV5-8
D gene: -
CDR3 DNA: TGTGCCAGCAGGATTTCGGGACTTAATTCTGGCTACACCTTC
CDR3 protein: CASRISGLNSGYTF

clone size: -
J gene: TRBJ2-3
V gene: TRBV24-1
D gene: -
CDR3 DNA: TGTGCCACCAGTGACCCCCGACAGGCTACTACTAGCACAGATACGCAGTATTTT
CDR3 protein: CATSDPRQATTSTDTQYF

clone size: once
J gene: TRBJ1-5
V gene: TRBV4-3
D gene: -
CDR3 DNA: TGCGCCAGCAGCCAAGAATTCTCAAGCAATCAGCCCCAGCATTTT
CDR3 protein: CASSQEFSSNQPQHF

clone size: -
J gene: TRBJ2-1
V gene: TRBV28
D gene: -
CDR3 DNA: TGTGCCAGCAGTTTCCAGGCAGTCTTCAATGAGCAGTTCTTC
CDR3 protein: CASSFQAVFNEQFF

clone size: -
J gene: TRBJ1-1
V gene: TRBV28
D gene: -
CDR3 DNA: TGTGCCAGCAGTTTTGGTAGGGTAGCTGAAGCTTTCTTT
CDR3 protein: CASSFGRVAEAFF

clone size: -
J gene: TRBJ2-2
V gene: TRBV2
D gene: TRBD1
CDR3 DNA: TGTGCCAGCAGTGACATAGGGACAGGGGCCAACACCGGGGAGCTGTTTTTT
CDR3 protein: CASSDIGTGANTGELFF

clone size: -
J gene: TRBJ1-1
V gene: TRBV10-3
D gene: TRBD1
CDR3 DNA: TGTGCCATCACGGCAGGGGGAAATACTGAAGCTTTCTTT
CDR3 protein: CAITAGGNTEAFF

clone size: -
J gene: TRBJ1-1
V gene: TRBV28
D gene: TRBD1
CDR3 DNA: TGTGCCTCGGGGCAGGGGGCCTTGAACACTGAAGCTTTCTTT
CDR3 protein: CASGQGALNTEAFF

clone size: -
J gene: TRBJ2-7
V gene: TRBV28
D gene: TRBD1
CDR3 DNA: TGTGCCAGTCACTCGTTCTTAACCGGGACAGGGCTGACCTACGAGCAGTACTTC
CDR3 protein: CASHSFLTGTGLTYEQYF

clone size: -
J gene: TRBJ1-5
V gene: TRBV5-5
D gene: -
CDR3 DNA: TGTGCCAGCAGCTCCTCCCCCGGTTTCAATCAGCCCCAGCATTTT
CDR3 protein: CASSSSPGFNQPQHF